These T cell receptor beta chains were read from a single sample in a study of T cell responses to AZD1222 COVID-19 vaccine. This table comes from immunoSEQ multiplex PCR, and its TCRdb copy is limited to in-frame clones, with some not included. The sample consists of under 150,000 clones, 92% of them appearing once. The sequencing here drew on peripheral blood, taken on day 0 of AZD1222 vaccination. The receptor source for this set is an adult in good health. The CDR3 runs from the conserved cysteine through the conserved F or W. Fields, in order: J gene, D gene, clone size, V gene, CDR3 protein, CDR3 DNA. A D gene is named only where the DNA matches it firmly. Size values are once, few and many counts, or a class for expanded clones, and some rows have none.

J: TRBJ2-2; D: .; size: .; V: TRBV5-4; CDR3: CASSQKGVRGELFF; DNA: TGTGCCAGCAGCCAAAAGGGGGTTCGTGGGGAGCTGTTTTTT
J: TRBJ1-5; D: .; size: once; V: TRBV28; CDR3: CASSRDSNQPQHF; DNA: TGTGCCAGCAGTCGGGATAGCAATCAGCCCCAGCATTTT
J: TRBJ2-3; D: TRBD2; size: .; V: TRBV20-1; CDR3: CSASLAGGRPDTQYF; DNA: TGCAGTGCTAGTTTGGCGGGGGGGCGTCCAGATACGCAGTATTTT
J: TRBJ1-5; D: .; size: .; V: TRBV6-5; CDR3: CASDRMSDSNQPQHF; DNA: TGTGCCAGCGACAGGATGTCAGATAGCAATCAGCCCCAGCATTTT
J: TRBJ1-1; D: .; size: .; V: TRBV29-1; CDR3: CSVAGRADTEAFF; DNA: TGCAGCGTTGCAGGGAGAGCGGACACTGAAGCTTTCTTT
J: TRBJ1-2; D: .; size: .; V: TRBV7-2; CDR3: CASSLAAGAHYGYTF; DNA: TGTGCCAGCAGCTTAGCTGCAGGGGCCCATTATGGCTACACCTTC
J: TRBJ1-3; D: .; size: .; V: TRBV9; CDR3: CASSVIPGNTIYF; DNA: TGTGCCAGCAGCGTTATTCCTGGAAACACCATATATTTT
J: TRBJ1-3; D: .; size: few; V: TRBV4-1; CDR3: CASSQDDGRGNTIYF; DNA: TGCGCCAGCAGCCAAGATGACGGGAGGGGAAACACCATATATTTT
J: TRBJ2-3; D: TRBD1; size: .; V: TRBV5-1; CDR3: CASSHPGTVTDTQYF; DNA: TGCGCCAGCAGCCATCCGGGGACAGTCACAGATACGCAGTATTTT
J: TRBJ2-5; D: TRBD1; size: .; V: TRBV28; CDR3: CASSPRTGRSRETQYF; DNA: TGTGCCAGCAGTCCCCGGACAGGACGCTCCCGGGAGACCCAGTACTTC
J: TRBJ2-7; D: TRBD2; size: once; V: TRBV28; CDR3: CASSATSGSIHEQYF; DNA: TGTGCCAGCAGTGCTACTAGCGGGAGTATCCACGAGCAGTACTTC
J: TRBJ2-5; D: .; size: .; V: TRBV9; CDR3: CASSVGGRDQETQYF; DNA: TGTGCCAGCAGCGTAGGAGGCAGAGACCAAGAGACCCAGTACTTC
J: TRBJ2-7; D: TRBD2; size: .; V: TRBV7-2; CDR3: CASSLMSGSHLYEQYF; DNA: TGTGCCAGCAGCTTAATGAGCGGGAGTCATCTCTACGAGCAGTACTTC
J: TRBJ2-1; D: .; size: .; V: TRBV3-1/TRBV3-2; CDR3: CASSLGAGAGKGIF; DNA: TGTGCCAGCAGCCTCGGAGCAGGGGCCGGCAAGGGGATCTTC
J: TRBJ2-7; D: .; size: .; V: TRBV27; CDR3: CASSLSHKGEQYF; DNA: TGTGCCAGCAGTTTGTCTCACAAAGGCGAGCAGTACTTC
J: TRBJ2-2; D: .; size: .; V: TRBV7-8; CDR3: CASSLVRQYTGELFF; DNA: TGTGCCAGCAGCTTAGTGCGCCAATACACCGGGGAGCTGTTTTTT
J: TRBJ2-5; D: .; size: .; V: TRBV5-4; CDR3: CASTSPGHQETQYF; DNA: TGTGCCAGCACCTCCCCTGGACACCAAGAGACCCAGTACTTC
J: TRBJ1-3; D: TRBD1; size: .; V: TRBV9; CDR3: CASSVGTGGSGNTIYF; DNA: TGTGCCAGCAGCGTTGGGACAGGGGGCTCTGGAAACACCATATATTTT
J: TRBJ2-3; D: .; size: .; V: TRBV12-3/TRBV12-4; CDR3: CASSLHTDTQYF; DNA: TGTGCCAGCAGTTTGCACACAGATACGCAGTATTTT
J: TRBJ1-2; D: TRBD1; size: .; V: TRBV6-5; CDR3: CASSYSGTGRWYGYTF; DNA: TGTGCCAGCAGTTACTCAGGGACAGGGAGGTGGTATGGCTACACCTTC
J: TRBJ2-1; D: .; size: .; V: TRBV18; CDR3: CASSPEASLNEQFF; DNA: TGTGCCAGCTCACCAGAGGCCAGCCTCAATGAGCAGTTCTTC
J: TRBJ2-2; D: .; size: .; V: TRBV7-2; CDR3: CASRMGGANTGELFF; DNA: TGTGCCAGCAGGATGGGCGGGGCGAACACCGGGGAGCTGTTTTTT
J: TRBJ1-6; D: .; size: once; V: TRBV4-2; CDR3: CASSPTPGEGYSPLHF; DNA: TGTGCCAGCAGCCCCACCCCTGGGGAGGGTTATTCACCCCTCCACTTT
J: TRBJ1-1; D: .; size: .; V: TRBV5-8; CDR3: CASSERRTSGSGTEAFF; DNA: TGTGCCAGCAGCGAACGGCGGACGTCGGGAAGCGGCACTGAAGCTTTCTTT
J: TRBJ1-3; D: .; size: .; V: TRBV7-8; CDR3: CASRLDRLPTLISGNTIYF; DNA: TGTGCCAGCAGGTTGGACAGACTTCCAACGTTGATATCTGGAAACACCATATATTTT
J: TRBJ1-2; D: TRBD1; size: .; V: TRBV5-4; CDR3: CASSLKGTGGNYGYTF; DNA: TGTGCCAGCAGCTTGAAGGGGACAGGGGGCAACTATGGCTACACCTTC
J: TRBJ2-2; D: .; size: .; V: TRBV28; CDR3: CASSFSGLNTGELFF; DNA: TGTGCCAGCAGTTTTTCAGGGCTCAACACCGGGGAGCTGTTTTTT
J: TRBJ2-2; D: TRBD2; size: .; V: TRBV28; CDR3: CASSLLASSNTGELFF; DNA: TGTGCCAGCAGCCTACTAGCGTCATCGAACACCGGGGAGCTGTTTTTT
J: TRBJ1-1; D: .; size: .; V: TRBV5-1; CDR3: CASSLGHMNTEAFF; DNA: TGCGCCAGCAGCTTAGGGCACATGAACACTGAAGCTTTCTTT